This TCR beta chain is from a study of cytomegalovirus exposure and HLA in healthy donors. The table came from immunoSEQ multiplex PCR; TCRdb's copy has only in-frame clones and leaves some out. The sample lists about 140,000 clones, roughly 86% seen once, with over 1.3% in the top ten. Notes on the study in general: Cytomegalovirus-associated TCR beta chains were listed, numbering 150 to 200. Clusters of TCRs from the first cohort tended to co-occur in the 95 to 150 validation repertoires (as a later analysis found). CMV antigen specificity was confirmed in vitro for a few CMV-associated chains.

Details on this clone: Antigen unknown.

This receptor was identified in a woman younger than 45 in good health and CMV-seronegative. Specimen: PBMCs.

The CDR3 DNA sequence: TGTGCCAGCAATTGGGCCCAGAACCTTAACTATGGCTACACCTTC. It translates to CASNWAQNLNYGYTF. This chain connects TRBV2 to TRBJ1-2; D is unresolved. CDR1 is SNHLY and CDR2 is FYNNEI in the germline V gene. The V gene lost 7 bases and the J gene lost 1 base, with 16 bases spanning the gap. CDR3 length: 15 residues.